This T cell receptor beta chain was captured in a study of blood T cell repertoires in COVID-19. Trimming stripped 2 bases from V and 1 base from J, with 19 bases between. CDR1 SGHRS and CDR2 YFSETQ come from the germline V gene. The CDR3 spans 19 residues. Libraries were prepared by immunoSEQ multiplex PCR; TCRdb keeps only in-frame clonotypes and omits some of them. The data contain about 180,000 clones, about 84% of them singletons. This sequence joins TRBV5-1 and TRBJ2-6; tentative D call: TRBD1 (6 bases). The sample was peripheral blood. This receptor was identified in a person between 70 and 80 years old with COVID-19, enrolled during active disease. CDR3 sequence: CASSLGMRLTGSGANVLTF. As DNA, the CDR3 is TGCGCCAGCAGCTTAGGTATGAGGCTTACAGGGTCTGGGGCCAACGTCCTGACTTTC.